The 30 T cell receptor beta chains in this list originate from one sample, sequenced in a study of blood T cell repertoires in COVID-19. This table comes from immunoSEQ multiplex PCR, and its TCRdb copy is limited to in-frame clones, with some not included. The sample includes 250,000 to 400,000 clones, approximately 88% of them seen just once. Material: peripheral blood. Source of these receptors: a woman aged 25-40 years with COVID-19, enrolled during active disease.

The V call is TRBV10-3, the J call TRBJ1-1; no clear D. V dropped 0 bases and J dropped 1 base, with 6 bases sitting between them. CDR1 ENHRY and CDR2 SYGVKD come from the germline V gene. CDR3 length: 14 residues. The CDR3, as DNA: TGTGCCATCAGTGAGTCACAGAGGAACACTGAAGCTTTCTTT. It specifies CAISESQRNTEAFF.

Here the CDR3 reads CASSGQISSYEQYF. CDR3 in DNA: TGTGCCAGCAGTGGGCAGATAAGCTCCTACGAGCAGTACTTC. The chain uses TRBV2 and TRBJ2-7; D is uncertain. The CDR3 length is 14 residues. Looked up from germline, CDR1 is SNHLY and CDR2 is FYNNEI. V gave up 4 bases and J gave up 0 bases, with 10 bases separating them.

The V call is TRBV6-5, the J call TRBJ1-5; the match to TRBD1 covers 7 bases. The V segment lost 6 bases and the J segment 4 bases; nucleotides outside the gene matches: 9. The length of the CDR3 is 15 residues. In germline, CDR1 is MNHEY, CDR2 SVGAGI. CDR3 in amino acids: CASSGSRQGNQPQHF. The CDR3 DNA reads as TGTGCCAGCAGCGGCAGCAGACAGGGTAATCAGCCCCAGCATTTT.

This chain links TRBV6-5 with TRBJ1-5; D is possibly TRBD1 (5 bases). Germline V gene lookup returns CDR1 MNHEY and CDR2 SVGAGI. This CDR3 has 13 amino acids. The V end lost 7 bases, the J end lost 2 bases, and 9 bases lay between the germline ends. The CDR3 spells CASIKGGNQPQHF. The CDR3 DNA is TGTGCCAGCATTAAAGGGGGCAATCAGCCCCAGCATTTT.

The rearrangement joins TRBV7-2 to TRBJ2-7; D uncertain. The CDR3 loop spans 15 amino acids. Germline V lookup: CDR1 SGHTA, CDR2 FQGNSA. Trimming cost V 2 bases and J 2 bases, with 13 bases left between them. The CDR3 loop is CASSLTLRSAYEQYF. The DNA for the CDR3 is TGTGCCAGCAGCTTAACTCTCCGGTCGGCCTACGAGCAGTACTTC.

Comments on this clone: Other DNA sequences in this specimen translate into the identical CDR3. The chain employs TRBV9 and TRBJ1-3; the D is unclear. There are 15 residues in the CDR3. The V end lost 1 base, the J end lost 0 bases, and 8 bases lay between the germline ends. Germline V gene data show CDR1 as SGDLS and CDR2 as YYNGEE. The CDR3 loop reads CASSVNPSSGNTIYF. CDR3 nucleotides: TGTGCCAGCAGCGTAAATCCGAGCTCTGGAAACACCATATATTTT.

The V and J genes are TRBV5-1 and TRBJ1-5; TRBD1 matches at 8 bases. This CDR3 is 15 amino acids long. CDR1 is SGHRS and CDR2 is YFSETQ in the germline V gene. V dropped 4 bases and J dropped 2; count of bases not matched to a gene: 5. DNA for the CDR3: TGCGCCAGCAGCCCAGGGGGCGCGGGCAATCAGCCCCAGCATTTT. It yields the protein CASSPGGAGNQPQHF.

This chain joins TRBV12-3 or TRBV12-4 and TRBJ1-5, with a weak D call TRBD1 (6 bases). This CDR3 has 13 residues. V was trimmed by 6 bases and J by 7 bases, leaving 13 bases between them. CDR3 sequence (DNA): TGTGCCAGCAGGCCCCGGGGGGCACAGCCCCAGCATTTT. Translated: CASRPRGAQPQHF.

CDR3 sequence: CASSVGGTDTTNEKLFF. For the CDR3, the DNA is TGTGCCAGCAGCGTAGGAGGGACAGACACTACTAATGAAAAACTGTTTTTT. This chain uses TRBV9 with TRBJ1-4; 7 nucleotides line up with TRBD1. This CDR3 is 17 amino acids long. CDR1 is SGDLS and CDR2 is YYNGEE in the germline V gene. V lost 0 bases and J lost 2; bases outside the gene matches: 7.

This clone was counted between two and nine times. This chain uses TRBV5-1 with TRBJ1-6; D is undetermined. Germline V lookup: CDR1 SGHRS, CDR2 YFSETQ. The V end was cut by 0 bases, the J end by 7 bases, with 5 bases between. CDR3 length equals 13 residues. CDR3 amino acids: CASSLGQNSPLHF. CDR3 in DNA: TGCGCCAGCAGCTTGGGGCAGAATTCACCCCTCCACTTT.

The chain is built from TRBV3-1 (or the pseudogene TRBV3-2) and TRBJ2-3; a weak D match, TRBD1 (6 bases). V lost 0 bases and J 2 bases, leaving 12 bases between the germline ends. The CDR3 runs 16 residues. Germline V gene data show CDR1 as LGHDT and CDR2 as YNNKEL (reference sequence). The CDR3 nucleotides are TGTGCCAGCAGCCAAGATACGACAGGAGCCACAGATACGCAGTATTTT. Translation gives CASSQDTTGATDTQYF.

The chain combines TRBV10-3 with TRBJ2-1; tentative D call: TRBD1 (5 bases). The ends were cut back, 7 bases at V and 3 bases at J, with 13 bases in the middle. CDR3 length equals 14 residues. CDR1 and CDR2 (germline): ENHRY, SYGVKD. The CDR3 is CAINNQTVYNEQFF. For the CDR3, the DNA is TGTGCCATCAATAATCAGACAGTCTACAATGAGCAGTTCTTC.

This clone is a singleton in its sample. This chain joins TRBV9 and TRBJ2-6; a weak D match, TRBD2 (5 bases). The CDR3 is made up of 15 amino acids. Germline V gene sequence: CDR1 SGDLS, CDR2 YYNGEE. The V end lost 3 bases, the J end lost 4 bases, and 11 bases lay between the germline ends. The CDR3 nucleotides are TGTGCCAGCAGCGCCCCAACGGGGGGGGCCAACGTCCTGACTTTC. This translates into CASSAPTGGANVLTF.

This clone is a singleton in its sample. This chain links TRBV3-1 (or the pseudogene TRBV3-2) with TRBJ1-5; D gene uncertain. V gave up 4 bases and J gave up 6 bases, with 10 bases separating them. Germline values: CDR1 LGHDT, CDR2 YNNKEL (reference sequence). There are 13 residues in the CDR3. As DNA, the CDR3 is TGTGCCAGCAGCCGTATGATGGCTCAGCCCCAGCATTTT. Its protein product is CASSRMMAQPQHF.

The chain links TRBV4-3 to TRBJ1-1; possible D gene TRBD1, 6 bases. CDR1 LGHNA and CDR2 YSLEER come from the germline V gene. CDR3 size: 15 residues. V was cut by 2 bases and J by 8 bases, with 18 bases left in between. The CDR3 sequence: CASSQLRGQDREAFF. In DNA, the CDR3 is TGCGCCAGCAGCCAACTCCGTGGGCAGGACAGAGAAGCTTTCTTT.

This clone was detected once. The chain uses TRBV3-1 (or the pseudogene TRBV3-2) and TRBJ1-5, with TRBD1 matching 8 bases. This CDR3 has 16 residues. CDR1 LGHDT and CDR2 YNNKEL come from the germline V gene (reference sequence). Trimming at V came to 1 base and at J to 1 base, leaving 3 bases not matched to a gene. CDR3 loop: CASSQGTGISNQPQHF. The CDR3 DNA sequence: TGTGCCAGCAGCCAAGGGACAGGGATCAGCAATCAGCCCCAGCATTTT.

The CDR3 region has the DNA TGTGCCAGCAGCTTGTTGACCAGCGGGTCGAACAATGAGCAGTTCTTC. Its protein product is CASSLLTSGSNNEQFF. The chain uses TRBV5-5 and TRBJ2-1; perhaps TRBD2 as D (6 bases). The V end lost 1 base, the J end lost 5 bases, and 16 bases lay between the germline ends. Germline lookup yields CDR1 SGHKS and CDR2 YYEKEE (reference sequence). The CDR3 sequence is 16 residues long.

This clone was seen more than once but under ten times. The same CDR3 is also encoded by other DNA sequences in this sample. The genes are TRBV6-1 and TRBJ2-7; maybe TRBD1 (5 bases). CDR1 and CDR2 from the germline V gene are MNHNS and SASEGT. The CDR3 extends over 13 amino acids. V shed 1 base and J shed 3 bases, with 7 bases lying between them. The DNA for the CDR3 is TGTGCCAGCAGTGAAGGACAGAACTACGAGCAGTACGTC. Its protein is CASSEGQNYEQYV.

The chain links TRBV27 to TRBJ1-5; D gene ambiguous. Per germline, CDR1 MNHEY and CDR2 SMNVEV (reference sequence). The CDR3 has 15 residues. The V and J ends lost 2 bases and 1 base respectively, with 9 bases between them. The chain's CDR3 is CASSLSGLSNQPQHF. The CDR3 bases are TGTGCCAGCAGTTTAAGCGGGTTGAGCAATCAGCCCCAGCATTTT.

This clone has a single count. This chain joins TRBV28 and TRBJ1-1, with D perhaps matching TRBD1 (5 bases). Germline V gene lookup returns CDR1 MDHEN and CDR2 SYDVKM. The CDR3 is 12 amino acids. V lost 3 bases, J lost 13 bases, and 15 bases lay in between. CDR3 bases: TGTGCCAGCAGTTTCCCCGCGGGGGGGGGTTTCTTT. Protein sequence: CASSFPAGGGFF.

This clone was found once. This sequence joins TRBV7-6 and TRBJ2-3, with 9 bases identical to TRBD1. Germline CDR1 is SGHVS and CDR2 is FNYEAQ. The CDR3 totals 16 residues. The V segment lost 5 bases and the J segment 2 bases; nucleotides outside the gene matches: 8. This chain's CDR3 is CASSNSGTGYTDTQYF. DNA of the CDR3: TGTGCCAGCAGCAACTCCGGGACAGGGTACACAGATACGCAGTATTTT.

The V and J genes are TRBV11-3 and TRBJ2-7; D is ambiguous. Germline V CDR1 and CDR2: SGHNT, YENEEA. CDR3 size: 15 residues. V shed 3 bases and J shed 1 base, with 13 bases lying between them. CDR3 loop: CASSFAVSRSYEQYF. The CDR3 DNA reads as TGTGCCAGCAGCTTTGCAGTTTCCAGATCCTACGAGCAGTACTTC. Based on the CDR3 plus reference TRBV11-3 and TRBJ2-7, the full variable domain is EAGVVQSPRYKIIEKKQPVAFWCNPISGHNTLYWYLQNLGQGPELLIRYENEEAVDDSQLPKDRFSAERLKGVDSTLKIQPAELGDSAVYLCASSFAVSRSYEQYFGPGTRLTVT.

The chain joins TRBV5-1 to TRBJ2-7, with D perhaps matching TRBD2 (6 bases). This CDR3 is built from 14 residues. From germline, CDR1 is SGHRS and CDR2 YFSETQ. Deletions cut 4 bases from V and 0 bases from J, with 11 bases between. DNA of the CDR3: TGCGCCAGCAGCCCCGCGGGGAACTCCTACGAGCAGTACTTC. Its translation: CASSPAGNSYEQYF. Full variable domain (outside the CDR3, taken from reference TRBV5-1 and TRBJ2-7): KAGVTQTPRYLIKTRGQQVTLSCSPISGHRSVSWYQQTPGQGLQFLFEYFSETQRNKGNFPGRFSGRQFSNSRSEMNVSTLELGDSALYLCASSPAGNSYEQYFGPGTRLTVT.

CDR3 amino acids: CASSLGGGPGYTF. The CDR3 region has the DNA TGTGCCAGCAGCTTAGGGGGAGGGCCCGGCTACACCTTC. This rearrangement joins TRBV11-2 to TRBJ1-2; D is ambiguous. V was shortened by 1 base and J by 8 bases, with 11 bases between the two germline ends. The CDR3 is 13 residues long. Germline assignment: CDR1 SGHAT and CDR2 FQNNGV.

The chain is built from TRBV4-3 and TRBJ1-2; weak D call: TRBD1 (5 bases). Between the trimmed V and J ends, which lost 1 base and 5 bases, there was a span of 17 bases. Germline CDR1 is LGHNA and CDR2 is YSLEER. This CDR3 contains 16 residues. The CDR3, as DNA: TGCGCCAGCAGCCAAGTCGCTGACAGTGCCCGTTATGGCTACACCTTC. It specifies CASSQVADSARYGYTF.

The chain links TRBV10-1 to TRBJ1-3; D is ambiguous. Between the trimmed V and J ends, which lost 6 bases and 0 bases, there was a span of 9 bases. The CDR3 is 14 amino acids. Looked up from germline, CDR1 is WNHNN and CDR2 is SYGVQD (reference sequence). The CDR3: CASSPSSSGNTIYF. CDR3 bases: TGCGCCAGCAGCCCGTCCAGCTCTGGAAACACCATATATTTT.

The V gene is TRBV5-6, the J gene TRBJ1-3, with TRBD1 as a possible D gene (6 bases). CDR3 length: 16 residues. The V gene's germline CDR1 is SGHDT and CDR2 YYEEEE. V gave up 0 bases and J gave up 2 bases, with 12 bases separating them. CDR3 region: CASSLEVRGPGNTIYF. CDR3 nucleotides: TGTGCCAGCAGCTTGGAGGTCAGGGGACCTGGAAACACCATATATTTT.

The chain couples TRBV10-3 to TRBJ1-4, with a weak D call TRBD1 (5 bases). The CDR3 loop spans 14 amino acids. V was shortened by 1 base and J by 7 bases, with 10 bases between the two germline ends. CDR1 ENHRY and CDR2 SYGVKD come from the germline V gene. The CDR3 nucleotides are TGTGCCATCAGTGAGTTCGGGGGGGGTGAAAAACTGTTTTTT. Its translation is CAISEFGGGEKLFF.

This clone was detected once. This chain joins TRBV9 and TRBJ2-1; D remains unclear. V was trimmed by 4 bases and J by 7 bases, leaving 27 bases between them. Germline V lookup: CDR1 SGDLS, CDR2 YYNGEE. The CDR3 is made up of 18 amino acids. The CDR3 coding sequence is TGTGCCAGCAGCCCATCCGCCGCACGCCATGAATCGGAGAATGAGCAGTTCTTC. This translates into CASSPSAARHESENEQFF.

CDR3 in DNA: TGTGCCAGCAGCTTTAGGGGCAGCATTAACACTGAAGCTTTCTTT. Translation: CASSFRGSINTEAFF. This chain connects TRBV7-9 to TRBJ1-1, with D perhaps TRBD1 (5 bases). V shed 3 bases and J shed 2 bases, with 13 bases lying between them. This CDR3 spans 15 amino acids. Germline V gene lookup returns CDR1 SEHNR and CDR2 FQNEAQ (reference sequence).